This T cell receptor (beta chain) was obtained from a study of identical twins. TCRdb ran MiXCR on the 5' RACE reads and lists one entry per CDR3 protein. The repertoire includes fewer than 350,000 distinct CDR3 sequences, under 9% of them detected once, and about 2.1% sits in the top ten. CDR1 is SGHRS, CDR2 YFSETQ, per germline. Trimming stripped 3 bases from V and 1 base from J, with 10 bases between. CDR3 length: 14 residues. This clonotype was seen many times. A further study also used this sample, focusing on yellow fever vaccine responses in identical twins.

This TCR was sampled from a woman aged 18-29 years in good health. The chain has TRBV5-1 and TRBJ1-1; no definite D call. Sequenced input: memory (CD45RO+) T cells sorted from blood. CDR3 in amino acids: CASSSSGGNTEAFF. CDR3 nucleotides: TGCGCCAGCAGCTCCTCCGGTGGGAACACTGAAGCTTTCTTT.